These 11 T cell receptor beta chains were all obtained from the same sample, sequenced in a study of vaccination effects on CD4 cells after COVID-19. The antigens of these receptors remain unknown. Assay: immunoSEQ multiplex PCR; the TCRdb copy retains only in-frame clones and omits some. Counted here are more than 60,000 clones, 74% occurring once; the ten biggest clones make up 2.2%. Around day 10 of culture, CD4+ T cells were separated out. All participants had two doses of either the BNT162b2 or mRNA-1273 vaccine. Sequenced material: CD4+ T cells from PBMCs cultured without peptide, taken after COVID-19 vaccination. These receptors all come from a human donor who received a COVID-19 vaccine.

The CDR3 sequence is CASSQFGQGQETQYF. In DNA, the CDR3 is TGTGCCAGCAGCCAGTTCGGACAGGGGCAAGAGACCCAGTACTTC. The gene calls are TRBV2 and TRBJ2-5; 9 bases align to TRBD1. CDR1 is SNHLY, CDR2 FYNNEI, per germline. This CDR3 region has 15 residues. Trimming took 6 bases from V and 2 from J; bases not matched to a gene: 7.

The V and J genes are TRBV24-1 and TRBJ1-1, with 7 bases fitting TRBD1. V was pared by 4 bases and J by 7 bases, with 8 bases of the junction left unmatched. The V gene's germline CDR1 is KGHDR and CDR2 SFDVKD. The CDR3 length is 14 residues. CDR3 sequence (DNA): TGTGCCACCAGTGACGCATATCGACAGGGTGAAGCTTTCTTT. This codes for CATSDAYRQGEAFF.

This clone was seen a few times. This chain uses TRBV10-2 with TRBJ1-1; D is possibly TRBD1 (5 bases). From germline, CDR1 is WSHSY and CDR2 SAAADI. The CDR3 has 15 residues. V was clipped by 6 bases and J by 1 base, with 15 bases between them. The CDR3 is CASRGDRLANTEAFF. The CDR3 region has the DNA TGCGCCAGCAGAGGGGATAGGTTAGCGAACACTGAAGCTTTCTTT.

The V gene is TRBV5-1, the J gene TRBJ2-1, with TRBD1 matching 7 bases. The junction had 14 bases not matched to a gene; V was cut back by 4 bases and J by 16 bases. This CDR3 region has 13 residues. Germline V gene sequence: CDR1 SGHRS, CDR2 YFSETQ. This CDR3 is CASSRGNDRVKFF. CDR3 in DNA: TGCGCCAGCAGCCGAGGTAATGACAGGGTAAAATTCTTC. Supplemented by reference TRBV5-1 and TRBJ2-1, the full variable domain reads KAGVTQTPRYLIKTRGQQVTLSCSPISGHRSVSWYQQTPGQGLQFLFEYFSETQRNKGNFPGRFSGRQFSNSRSEMNVSTLELGDSALYLCASSRGNDRVKFFGPGTRLTVL.

The chain employs TRBV6-1 and TRBJ1-5; D remains unclear. There are 15 residues in the CDR3. V was pared by 1 base and J by 3 bases, with 10 bases between. Looked up from germline, CDR1 is MNHNS and CDR2 is SASEGT. The CDR3 DNA sequence: TGTGCCAGCAGTGAAGGTTCGGTCCCCAATCAGCCCCAGCATTTT. Its protein is CASSEGSVPNQPQHF.

This clone appeared once. The chain uses TRBV11-2 and TRBJ1-2; D is ambiguous. CDR3 size: 12 residues. The V gene's germline CDR1 is SGHAT and CDR2 FQNNGV. V lost 4 bases, J lost 8 bases, and 11 bases lay in between. Here the CDR3 reads CASSSEGSGYTF. The CDR3 region has the DNA TGTGCCAGCAGCTCCGAGGGTAGCGGCTACACCTTC.

This chain connects TRBV5-1 to TRBJ2-1; no clear D. The germline CDR1 and CDR2 sequences are SGHRS and YFSETQ. The CDR3 length is 17 residues. The V end was cut by 0 bases, the J end by 9 bases, with 22 bases between. This CDR3 is CASSLGLGLKSFGEQFF. CDR3 nucleotides: TGCGCCAGCAGCTTGGGTCTGGGTTTGAAGTCCTTCGGTGAGCAGTTCTTC.

This clone is a singleton in its sample. The chain carries TRBV19 and TRBJ1-1; D not resolved. Germline CDR1 and CDR2: LNHDA and SQIVND (reference sequence). V was pared by 7 bases and J by 2 bases, with 14 bases between. The CDR3 is made up of 14 amino acids. The CDR3 region has the DNA TGTGCCAGTAATCCTGGTGAGCCCAACACTGAAGCTTTCTTT. Encoded protein: CASNPGEPNTEAFF.

The chain combines TRBV20-1 with TRBJ1-1; D might be TRBD1 (6 bases). CDR1 and CDR2 from the germline V gene are DFQATT and SNEGSKA (reference sequence). V gave up 3 bases and J gave up 5 bases, with 19 bases separating them. There are 15 residues in the CDR3. DNA of the CDR3: TGCAGTGCTAGTCGGAGCCCGGGGGCATGGACTGAAGCTTTCTTT. This gives the protein CSASRSPGAWTEAFF.

This clone was observed a handful of times. The rearrangement links TRBV28 to TRBJ1-2, with D possibly matching TRBD1 (6 bases). Germline lookup yields CDR1 MDHEN and CDR2 SYDVKM. V dropped 8 bases and J dropped 4 bases, with 11 bases sitting between them. The CDR3 loop spans 12 amino acids. CDR3 nucleotide sequence: TGTGCCAGCGGAGGGGGTAGCTATGGCTACACCTTC. Its translation is CASGGGSYGYTF.

This chain links TRBV28 with TRBJ1-4; a possible D gene is TRBD1 (5 bases). The CDR3 covers 15 residues. Germline V gives CDR1 MDHEN, CDR2 SYDVKM. V was trimmed by 5 bases and J by 3 bases, leaving 13 bases between them. The CDR3: CASSPPGGSNEKLFF. In DNA form, the CDR3 reads TGTGCCAGCAGTCCACCGGGGGGTTCTAATGAAAAACTGTTTTTT.